Following are 7 T cell receptor beta chains from one sample sequenced in a study of tumor and adjacent non-tumor tissue in lung cancer. A modified ARM-PCR protocol with three rounds of nested PCR amplified TCRbeta. TCRdb recomputed calls from the multiplex PCR reads with MiXCR, one row per CDR3 protein. Of tens of thousands of distinct CDR3 sequences in the sample, around 71% are singletons; the top ten hold approximately 20%. No cell sorting was done before RNA was extracted from the tissue. The source material was lung tumor tissue. These receptors were taken from a man between 60 and 70 years old with non-small cell lung cancer.

As regards this clonotype: Mismatch with germline at one junction end may stem from a read error. The chain has TRBV6-2 or TRBV6-3 and TRBJ2-1, with D maybe TRBD1 (6 bases). The CDR3 covers 17 residues. Germline V lookup: CDR1 MNHEY, CDR2 SVGEGT. DNA of the CDR3: TGTGTCAGCAGTTACTTAGCTGGACAGTTCCAGTACAATGACCAGTTCTTC. Encoded protein: CVSSYLAGQFQYNDQFF.

Details on this clonotype: A junction boundary mismatches the germline segment, possibly from a read error. This chain links TRBV6-5 with TRBJ2-2; D possibly matches TRBD1 or TRBD2 (5 bases each). Germline loops: CDR1 MNHEY, CDR2 SVGAGI. The CDR3 extends over 15 amino acids. The CDR3 DNA reads TGTGCCATCAGGTCCGCGACAGTGAACACCGGGGAGCAGTTTTTT. Its protein product is CAIRSATVNTGEQFF.

This clonotype was observed a handful of times. This may arise from a read error, as a much more abundant clone is one base away. The rearrangement uses TRBV29-1 and TRBJ2-1; a possible D gene is TRBD2 (6 bases). CDR3 length: 13 amino acids. Germline CDR1 SQVTM, CDR2 ANQGSEA. Between the trimmed V and J ends, which lost 7 bases and 8 bases, there was a span of 18 bases. The CDR3 region is CSASGGGYDEQFF. The CDR3 nucleotides are TGCAGCGCCTCAGGAGGAGGGTACGATGAGCAGTTCTTC.

This clonotype was observed a few times. The genes are TRBV18 and TRBJ2-6; unclear D gene. Germline lookup yields CDR1 KGHSH and CDR2 LQKENI. Trimming left V 3 bases short and J 1 base short, with 4 bases between. The CDR3 is 14 amino acids. Here the CDR3 DNA reads TGTGCCAGCTCACCGGGATCTGGGGCCAACGTCCTGACTTTC. Translating gives CASSPGSGANVLTF.

A remark on this clonotype: One junction end does not reproduce the germline sequence, and a read error may be involved. This chain connects TRBV11-3 to TRBJ1-2; D might be TRBD1 (5 bases). This CDR3 comprises 13 residues. Germline V gene data show CDR1 as SGHNT and CDR2 as YENEEA. The CDR3 DNA is TGTGCCAGCTGCTTGACAGTATCTTGGGGCTACACCTTC. Protein: CASCLTVSWGYTF.

This clonotype showed up many times. The chain carries TRBV10-3 and TRBJ2-7; D could derive from TRBD1 or TRBD2 (5 bases each). Germline CDR1 and CDR2: ENHRY and SYGVKD. The CDR3 is 13 residues long. The V end was cut by 7 bases, the J end by 0 bases, with 10 bases between. The CDR3 sequence: CAINRDLSYEQYF. The CDR3 nucleotides read TGTGCCATCAATCGGGACCTCTCCTACGAGCAGTACTTC.

A note on this clonotype: It may be a read error: a sequence one base away is much more abundant. The V call is TRBV11-2, the J call TRBJ1-1, with D possibly being TRBD1 (6 bases). CDR1 SGHAT and CDR2 FQNNGV come from the germline V gene. The CDR3 runs 16 residues. The chain's CDR3 is CASSYHRARVSTEAIF. The CDR3 DNA follows: TGTGCCAGCAGCTATCACAGGGCCAGGGTGAGCACTGAAGCCATCTTT.